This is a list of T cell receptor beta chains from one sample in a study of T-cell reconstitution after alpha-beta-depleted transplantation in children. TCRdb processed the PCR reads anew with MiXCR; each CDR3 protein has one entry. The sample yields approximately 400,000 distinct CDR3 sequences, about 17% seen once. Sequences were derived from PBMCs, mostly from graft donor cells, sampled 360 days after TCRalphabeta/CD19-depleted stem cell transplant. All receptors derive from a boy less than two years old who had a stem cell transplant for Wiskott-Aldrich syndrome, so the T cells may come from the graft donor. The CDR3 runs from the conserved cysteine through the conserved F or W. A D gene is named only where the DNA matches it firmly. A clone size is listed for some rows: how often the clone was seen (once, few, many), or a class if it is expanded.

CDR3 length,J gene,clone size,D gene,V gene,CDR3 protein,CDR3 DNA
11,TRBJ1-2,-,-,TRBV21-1,CASSKRRDYTF,TGTGCCAGCAGCAAACGAAGGGACTACACCTTC
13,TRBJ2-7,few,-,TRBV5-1,CASSLGRHMGQYF,TGCGCCAGCAGCTTGGGGAGGCATATGGGGCAGTACTTC
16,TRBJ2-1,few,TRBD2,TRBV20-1,CSARDVSGRALNEQFF,TGCAGTGCTAGAGATGTTAGCGGGAGGGCCTTGAATGAGCAGTTCTTC
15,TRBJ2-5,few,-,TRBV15,CATSRDQGVQETQYF,TGTGCCACCAGCAGAGATCAGGGAGTTCAGGAGACCCAGTACTTC
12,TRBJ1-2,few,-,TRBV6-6,CASSYSVDGYTF,TGTGCCAGCAGTTACTCGGTGGATGGCTACACCTTC
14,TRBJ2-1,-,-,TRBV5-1,CATKPRSFSNEQFF,TGCGCCACTAAGCCCAGGAGCTTCTCCAATGAGCAGTTCTTC
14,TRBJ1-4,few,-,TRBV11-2,CASSLDSPRGKLFF,TGTGCCAGCAGCTTGGACAGCCCAAGAGGCAAACTGTTTTTT
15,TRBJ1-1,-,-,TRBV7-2,CASSLLLRGNTEAFF,TGTGCCAGCAGCTTACTCTTACGTGGAAACACTGAAGCTTTCTTT
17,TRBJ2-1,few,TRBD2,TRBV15,CATSSRRRTSGSDEQFF,TGTGCCACCAGCTCTCGCCGGCGGACTAGCGGCTCAGATGAGCAGTTCTTC
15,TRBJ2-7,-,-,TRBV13,CASSSTRTGAYEQYF,TGTGCCAGCAGCTCTACTCGGACGGGGGCATACGAGCAGTACTTC
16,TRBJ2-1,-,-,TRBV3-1,CASSQGGTWVNNEQFF,TGTGCCAGCAGCCAAGGAGGCACTTGGGTTAACAATGAGCAGTTCTTC
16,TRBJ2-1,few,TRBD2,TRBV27,CASSFFSGGAQDEQFF,TGTGCCAGCAGTTTCTTTAGCGGGGGGGCTCAGGATGAGCAGTTCTTC
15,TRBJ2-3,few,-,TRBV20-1,CSASGGRGLTDTQYF,TGCAGTGCTAGCGGGGGGCGGGGCCTCACAGATACGCAGTATTTT
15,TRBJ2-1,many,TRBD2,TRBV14,CASSRGTSGSNEQFF,TGTGCCAGCAGCCGCGGGACTAGCGGGAGCAATGAGCAGTTCTTC
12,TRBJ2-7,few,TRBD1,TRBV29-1,CSVGAGGHEQYF,TGCAGCGTTGGGGCAGGGGGCCACGAGCAGTACTTC
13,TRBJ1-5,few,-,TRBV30,CAWTRGRDQPQHF,TGTGCCTGGACCAGGGGTAGAGATCAGCCCCAGCATTTT
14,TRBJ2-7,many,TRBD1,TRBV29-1,CSVRTGQGPYEQYF,TGCAGCGTCCGGACAGGGCAGGGCCCTTACGAGCAGTACTTC
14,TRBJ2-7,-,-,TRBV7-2,CASSLGYGPYEQYF,TGTGCCAGCAGCTTAGGATACGGTCCCTACGAGCAGTACTTC
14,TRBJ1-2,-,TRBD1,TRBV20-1,CSARGGQGNYGYTF,TGCAGTGCTAGAGGCGGACAGGGTAACTATGGCTACACCTTC
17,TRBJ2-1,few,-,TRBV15,CATSRAGKGGVGNEQFF,TGTGCCACCAGCAGAGCGGGGAAAGGCGGTGTGGGCAATGAGCAGTTCTTC
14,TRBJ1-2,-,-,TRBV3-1,CASSQGIGRYGYTF,TGTGCCAGCAGCCAAGGGATTGGTCGCTATGGCTACACCTTC
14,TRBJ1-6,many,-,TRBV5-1,CASSLKVIDSPLHF,TGCGCCAGCAGCTTGAAGGTAATCGATTCACCCCTCCACTTT
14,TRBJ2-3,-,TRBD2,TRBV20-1,CSARLAGVTDTQYF,TGCAGTGCTCGACTAGCGGGAGTCACAGATACGCAGTATTTT
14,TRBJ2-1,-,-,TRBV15,CATLGGHLSNEQFF,TGTGCCACCCTCGGCGGGCACCTGAGCAATGAGCAGTTCTTC
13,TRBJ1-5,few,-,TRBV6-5,CASSYSSNQPQHF,TGTGCCAGCAGTTATTCCAGTAATCAGCCCCAGCATTTT
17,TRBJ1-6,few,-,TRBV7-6,CASSLVGRPSYNSPLHF,TGTGCCAGCAGCTTAGTCGGCAGGCCCTCCTATAATTCACCCCTCCACTTT
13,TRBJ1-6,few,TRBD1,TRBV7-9,CAGGETGGSPLHF,TGTGCCGGGGGGGAGACAGGGGGTTCACCCCTCCACTTT
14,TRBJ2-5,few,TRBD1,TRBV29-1,CSVVNRGPSQTQYF,TGCAGCGTTGTGAACAGGGGTCCTAGCCAGACCCAGTACTTC
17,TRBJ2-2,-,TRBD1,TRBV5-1,CASSLIWTGGLTGELFF,TGCGCCAGCAGCTTAATCTGGACAGGGGGCTTAACCGGGGAGCTGTTTTTT
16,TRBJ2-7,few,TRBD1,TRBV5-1,CASSFSGTGFSYEQYF,TGCGCCAGCAGCTTCTCCGGGACAGGGTTCTCCTACGAGCAGTACTTC
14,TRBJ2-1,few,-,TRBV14,CASSRSWAYNEQFF,TGTGCCAGCAGCCGTTCTTGGGCGTACAATGAGCAGTTCTTC
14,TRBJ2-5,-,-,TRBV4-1,CASRPPGGGETQYF,TGCGCCAGCAGGCCCCCCGGGGGAGGAGAGACCCAGTACTTC
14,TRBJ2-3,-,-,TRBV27,CASSFKKGGYTQYF,TGTGCCAGCAGTTTTAAGAAGGGGGGGTATACGCAGTATTTT
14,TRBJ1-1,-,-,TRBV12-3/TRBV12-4,CASSLGQRSTEAFF,TGTGCCAGCAGTTTAGGACAGAGATCCACTGAAGCTTTCTTT
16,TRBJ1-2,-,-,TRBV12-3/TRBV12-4,CASTPYSHKGNYGYTF,TGTGCCAGCACCCCCTACTCCCACAAGGGAAACTATGGCTACACCTTC
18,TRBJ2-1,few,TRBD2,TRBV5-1,CASSLGLAGAISYNEQFF,TGCGCCAGCAGCTTGGGGCTAGCGGGAGCGATCTCCTACAATGAGCAGTTCTTC
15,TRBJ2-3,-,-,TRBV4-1,CASSPARDLTYTQYF,TGCGCCAGCAGCCCTGCCCGCGATCTCACATATACGCAGTATTTT
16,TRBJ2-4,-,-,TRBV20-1,CSARVLATIAKNIQYF,TGCAGTGCTAGAGTACTGGCCACGATAGCCAAAAACATTCAGTACTTC
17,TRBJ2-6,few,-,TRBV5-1,CASSFEGFRSGANVLTF,TGCGCCAGCAGCTTTGAGGGGTTCCGATCTGGGGCCAACGTCCTGACTTTC
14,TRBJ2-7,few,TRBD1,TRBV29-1,CSVWDRVGVYEQYF,TGCAGCGTATGGGACAGGGTAGGAGTCTACGAGCAGTACTTC
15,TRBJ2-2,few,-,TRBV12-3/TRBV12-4,CASSFWGFGTGELFF,TGTGCCAGCAGTTTTTGGGGGTTCGGCACCGGGGAGCTGTTTTTT
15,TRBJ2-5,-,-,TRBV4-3,CASSQDESDQETQYF,TGCGCCAGCAGCCAAGATGAGAGCGACCAAGAGACCCAGTACTTC
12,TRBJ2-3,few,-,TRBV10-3,CAISQLTDTQYF,TGTGCCATCAGCCAACTCACAGATACGCAGTATTTT
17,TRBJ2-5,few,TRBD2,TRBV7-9,CASSPRTSGAFQETQYF,TGTGCCAGCAGCCCAAGGACTAGCGGGGCCTTCCAAGAGACCCAGTACTTC